A selection of T cell receptor beta chains follows, all from one sample in a study of blood T cell repertoires in COVID-19. Profiled with immunoSEQ multiplex PCR; TCRdb holds only in-frame clones, not every one. The repertoire consists of roughly 200,000 clones, with 83% occurring once and the leading ten covering around 8.1%. Sequenced: peripheral blood. Receptors originate from a middle-aged man with active or convalescent COVID-19. The CDR3 runs from the conserved cysteine through the conserved F or W. D genes are given only for firm matches. The listing skips clone size in some rows; elsewhere it reads once, few, many or a size class.

clone_size,d_call,j_call,v_call,cdr3_aa,cdr3_nt
few,TRBD2,TRBJ2-2,TRBV7-2,CASSLPTSGGPKAGELFF,TGTGCCAGCAGCTTACCCACTAGCGGGGGGCCGAAGGCCGGGGAGCTGTTTTTT
NA,NA,TRBJ1-2,TRBV14,CASSQWAEGHYGYTF,TGTGCCAGCAGCCAATGGGCGGAGGGGCACTATGGCTACACCTTC
NA,NA,TRBJ2-1,TRBV12-3/TRBV12-4,CASSSLEGSEQFF,TGTGCCAGCAGTTCCCTAGAAGGTTCGGAGCAGTTCTTC
NA,TRBD1,TRBJ2-7,TRBV19,CASSIKGQGYYEQYF,TGTGCCAGTAGTATAAAGGGACAGGGATACTACGAGCAGTACTTC
NA,NA,TRBJ2-7,TRBV30,CAWSVQDRPYEQYF,TGTGCCTGGAGTGTACAGGACCGTCCCTACGAGCAGTACTTC
NA,NA,TRBJ1-3,TRBV10-3,CAISDGGNTIYF,TGTGCCATCAGTGATGGCGGAAACACCATATATTTT
NA,NA,TRBJ1-4,TRBV5-4,CASSNGGGAGEKLFF,TGTGCCAGCAGCAATGGGGGGGGCGCGGGCGAAAAACTGTTTTTT
NA,TRBD2,TRBJ2-1,TRBV7-9,CASSSTGGFSYNEQFF,TGTGCCAGCAGCTCAACGGGGGGTTTCTCCTACAATGAGCAGTTCTTC
few,TRBD2,TRBJ2-7,TRBV4-2,CASSQDQLAGYEQYF,TGTGCCAGCAGCCAAGATCAACTAGCGGGGTACGAGCAGTACTTC
few,TRBD1,TRBJ2-1,TRBV10-2,CASSESNRGEQFF,TGCGCCAGCAGTGAGTCGAACAGGGGAGAGCAGTTCTTC
NA,NA,TRBJ2-3,TRBV6-5,CASSYSTGADTQYF,TGTGCCAGCAGTTACTCAACGGGGGCAGATACGCAGTATTTT
NA,TRBD1,TRBJ2-1,TRBV6-5,CASRNRGREQFF,TGTGCCAGCAGGAACAGGGGGCGCGAGCAGTTCTTC
NA,TRBD2,TRBJ2-3,TRBV11-3,CASSPGTSGASTDTQYF,TGTGCCAGCAGCCCCGGGACTAGCGGGGCTAGCACAGATACGCAGTATTTT
once,NA,TRBJ2-7,TRBV11-2,CASSNDREQYF,TGTGCCAGCAGCAACGACAGAGAGCAGTACTTC
few,NA,TRBJ2-2,TRBV5-4,CASSFATGNTGELFF,TGTGCCAGCAGCTTCGCCACAGGGAACACCGGGGAGCTGTTTTTT
NA,NA,TRBJ1-5,TRBV4-1,CASSQDGNQPQHF,TGCGCCAGCAGCCAAGACGGTAATCAGCCCCAGCATTTT
NA,NA,TRBJ1-5,TRBV2,CASSLDSNQPQHF,TGTGCCAGCAGTTTAGATAGCAATCAGCCCCAGCATTTT
NA,TRBD1,TRBJ2-3,TRBV12-5,CASGFRGQFLSTSTDTQYF,TGTGCTAGTGGTTTCCGGGGACAGTTCTTGTCTACTAGCACAGATACGCAGTATTTT
once,TRBD1,TRBJ1-2,TRBV10-3,CAISITGTDGYTF,TGTGCCATCAGCATAACCGGGACAGATGGCTACACCTTC
NA,TRBD2,TRBJ2-2,TRBV12-5,CASGRGTSGTGELFF,TGTGCTAGTGGTAGAGGGACTAGCGGCACCGGGGAGCTGTTTTTT
once,NA,TRBJ1-5,TRBV23-1,CASSHWGGKDGNQPQHF,TGCGCCAGCAGTCACTGGGGAGGGAAAGATGGCAATCAGCCCCAGCATTTT
NA,TRBD1,TRBJ1-2,TRBV30,CAWSFDRGGYTF,TGTGCCTGGAGTTTCGACAGGGGGGGCTACACCTTC
NA,NA,TRBJ2-2,TRBV21-1,CASSLRRGDTVF,TGTGCCAGCTCCCTCCGCAGAGGCGATACTGTTTTT
NA,NA,TRBJ1-4,TRBV9,CASSERQKGKLFF,TGTGCCAGCAGCGAGCGACAGAAGGGGAAACTGTTTTTT
NA,NA,TRBJ1-4,TRBV7-9,CASSLEDEKLFF,TGTGCCAGCAGCCTCGAGGATGAAAAACTGTTTTTT
NA,TRBD1,TRBJ2-3,TRBV10-3,CAITGQAGTDTQYF,TGTGCCATCACCGGACAGGCAGGGACAGATACGCAGTATTTT
NA,NA,TRBJ2-2,TRBV24-1,CATSDHGQNTGELFF,TGTGCCACCAGTGATCACGGACAGAACACCGGGGAGCTGTTTTTT
NA,TRBD1,TRBJ1-1,TRBV24-1,CATSDSAGGTEAFF,TGTGCCACCAGTGATTCTGCAGGGGGCACTGAAGCTTTCTTT
NA,NA,TRBJ1-1,TRBV13,CASSLGKFAGVAFF,TGTGCCAGCAGCTTAGGAAAATTCGCCGGGGTGGCTTTCTTT
NA,NA,TRBJ1-5,TRBV24-1,CATSGSTRGGDYSNQPQHF,TGTGCCACCAGTGGATCCACTAGGGGGGGGGATTATAGCAATCAGCCCCAGCATTTT
NA,NA,TRBJ1-1,TRBV5-6,CASSWTANTEAFF,TGTGCCAGCAGCTGGACAGCAAACACTGAAGCTTTCTTT
NA,NA,TRBJ1-2,TRBV2,CASSEGGATGYTF,TGTGCCAGCAGTGAGGGGGGGGCGACCGGCTACACCTTC
NA,NA,TRBJ1-6,TRBV28,CASSSGLQGAGNSPLHF,TGTGCCAGCAGTTCTGGCTTACAGGGTGCGGGTAATTCACCCCTCCACTTT
NA,TRBD1,TRBJ1-1,TRBV3-1/TRBV3-2,CASSRVTGRNTEAFF,TGTGCCAGCAGCCGAGTGACAGGGAGGAACACTGAAGCTTTCTTT
NA,NA,TRBJ2-5,TRBV14,CASSANLPQETQYF,TGTGCCAGCAGCGCAAACTTGCCACAAGAGACCCAGTACTTC
NA,NA,TRBJ1-4,TRBV25-1,CASSAQERLNEKLFF,TGTGCCAGCAGTGCCCAAGAGAGGCTTAATGAAAAACTGTTTTTT
NA,NA,TRBJ1-3,TRBV29-1,CSVVEGAGNTIYF,TGCAGCGTTGTAGAAGGGGCTGGAAACACCATATATTTT
NA,TRBD1,TRBJ1-4,TRBV6-1,CASSEGQGYEKLFF,TGTGCCAGCAGTGAAGGACAGGGTTATGAAAAACTGTTTTTT
NA,NA,TRBJ1-1,TRBV7-2,CASSLGETEAFF,TGTGCCAGCAGCTTAGGGGAGACTGAAGCTTTCTTT
NA,NA,TRBJ1-1,TRBV7-6,CASSTQENTEAFF,TGTGCCAGCAGCACACAGGAGAACACTGAAGCTTTCTTT
NA,TRBD1,TRBJ1-2,TRBV5-4,CASSLDRQGWSGYTF,TGTGCCAGCAGCTTGGACCGACAGGGATGGAGCGGCTACACCTTC
NA,NA,TRBJ1-1,TRBV7-9,CASSRWGTGGTEAFF,TGTGCCAGCAGTCGGTGGGGGACTGGGGGCACTGAAGCTTTCTTT
NA,NA,TRBJ2-2,TRBV5-1,CASSLLGANTGELFF,TGCGCCAGCAGCTTGCTAGGCGCGAACACCGGGGAGCTGTTTTTT
once,TRBD1,TRBJ1-2,TRBV7-3,CASSSIQGTGGYTF,TGTGCCAGCAGCTCGATACAGGGGACTGGGGGCTACACCTTC
NA,NA,TRBJ2-1,TRBV10-3,CAISDNTGGMGFF,TGTGCCATCAGTGATAATACCGGGGGAATGGGGTTCTTC
NA,TRBD1,TRBJ2-7,TRBV10-1,CASSAPLGQGYEQYF,TGCGCCAGCAGTGCGCCCCTGGGACAGGGCTACGAGCAGTACTTC
NA,NA,TRBJ2-2,TRBV11-3,CASSLAGRGWAGELFF,TGTGCCAGCAGCTTAGCCGGCAGGGGTTGGGCCGGGGAGCTGTTTTTT
NA,TRBD2,TRBJ2-5,TRBV6-2/TRBV6-3,CASSYLRLAAVETQYF,TGTGCCAGCAGTTATCTCCGACTAGCGGCGGTCGAGACCCAGTACTTC
once,NA,TRBJ1-1,TRBV5-1,CASSLAGPNTEAFF,TGCGCCAGCAGCTTGGCAGGCCCGAACACTGAAGCTTTCTTT
NA,NA,TRBJ2-5,TRBV5-1,CASSSAGSASRKETQYF,TGCGCCAGCAGCTCGGCAGGGTCAGCGTCGAGGAAAGAGACCCAGTACTTC
NA,NA,TRBJ2-3,TRBV5-1,CASSPLFPDTQYF,TGCGCCAGCAGCCCCCTTTTCCCAGATACGCAGTATTTT
NA,TRBD1,TRBJ2-1,TRBV18,CASSPDRTNEQFF,TGTGCCAGCTCACCGGACAGGACCAATGAGCAGTTCTTC
NA,TRBD2,TRBJ2-2,TRBV9,CASSAQLLTSGTGELFF,TGTGCCAGCAGCGCCCAACTACTCACTAGCGGGACCGGGGAGCTGTTTTTT
NA,TRBD2,TRBJ2-1,TRBV19,CASSMVRESYEQFF,TGTGCCAGTAGTATGGTGCGGGAGTCATATGAGCAGTTCTTC
NA,NA,TRBJ1-1,TRBV7-8,CASSLRQTEAFF,TGTGCCAGCAGCTTAAGACAGACTGAAGCTTTCTTT
once,NA,TRBJ2-5,TRBV7-9,CASSEYQETQYF,TGTGCCAGCAGCGAGTACCAAGAGACCCAGTACTTC
NA,TRBD1,TRBJ1-1,TRBV11-3,CASSRYPTGGTEAFF,TGTGCCAGCAGCCGATACCCGACAGGGGGAACTGAAGCTTTCTTT